The 8 T cell receptor beta chains reported below all come from one sample, sequenced in a study of OX40 agonist ivuxolimab in advanced cancers. The assay was immunoSEQ multiplex PCR, and TCRdb's table has in-frame clones only and misses some. The top ten clones hold 9.5% to 13% of a sample with around 63,000 clones, 79% of them seen once. Sequencing used CD4+ or CD8+ T cells sorted from blood, obtained in a trial of the OX40 agonist ivuxolimab. These receptors all come from an adult with an advanced solid tumor such as melanoma, head and neck, liver or kidney cancer.

The rearrangement links TRBV6-6 to TRBJ1-2, with 8 positions matching TRBD1. After removal of 5 bases from V and 0 bases from J, the junction contained 8 bases not matched to a gene. Germline-derived CDR1 and CDR2 are MNHNY and SVGAGI (reference sequence). This CDR3 is 16 amino acids long. The CDR3 DNA sequence: TGTGCCAGCAGTCAAAGAGGGACAGGCGCTAACTATGGCTACACCTTC. It yields the protein CASSQRGTGANYGYTF.

CDR3 DNA sequence: TGTGCCAGCAGTTTACAAGGGAATTCTGTCTATGGCTACACCTTC. This gives the protein CASSLQGNSVYGYTF. V usage is TRBV27 and J usage is TRBJ1-2, with unresolved D. CDR1 is MNHEY, CDR2 SMNVEV, per germline (reference sequence). The ends were cut back, 2 bases at V and 4 bases at J, with 14 bases in the middle. This CDR3 contains 15 residues.

This clone counts as large. The chain recombines TRBV7-9 with TRBJ1-4; no clear D gene. Trimming stripped 2 bases from V and 0 bases from J, with 10 bases between. The germline gives CDR1 SEHNR, CDR2 FQNEAQ (reference sequence). This CDR3 is 16 amino acids long. The CDR3 protein is CASSLNRGPTNEKLFF. For the CDR3, the DNA is TGTGCCAGCAGCTTAAACCGAGGCCCAACTAATGAAAAACTGTTTTTT.

This clone was found a few times. This chain links TRBV27 with TRBJ2-2; TRBD2 is a possible D gene (6 bases). Germline V CDR1 and CDR2: MNHEY, SMNVEV (reference sequence). The CDR3 totals 15 residues. V gave up 5 bases and J gave up 2 bases, with 12 bases separating them. CDR3 residues: CASSPRTTNTGELFF. CDR3 coding DNA: TGTGCCAGCAGTCCAAGGACTACAAACACCGGGGAGCTGTTTTTT.

This clone appeared a few times. The genes are TRBV14 and TRBJ2-7; the match to TRBD2 covers 9 bases. V gave up 6 bases and J gave up 2 bases; unmatched junction bases: 5. Germline V gives CDR1 SGHDN, CDR2 FVKESK. The CDR3 covers 14 residues. CDR3 bases: TGTGCCAGCAGAATTAGCGGGGGTGCCTACGAGCAGTACTTC. Amino acids: CASRISGGAYEQYF.

V usage is TRBV19 and J usage is TRBJ2-2; D unclear. V was cut by 6 bases and J by 0 bases, with 11 bases left in between. This CDR3 comprises 15 residues. The germline gives CDR1 LNHDA, CDR2 SQIVND (reference sequence). The CDR3 protein is CASSKQNPNTGELFF. The DNA for the CDR3 is TGTGCCAGTAGCAAGCAGAATCCGAACACCGGGGAGCTGTTTTTT.

The rearrangement joins TRBV29-1 to TRBJ2-1, with 13 nucleotides matching TRBD2. Germline V lookup: CDR1 SQVTM, CDR2 ANQGSEA. This CDR3 has 16 residues. Losses at the gene ends were 1 base for V and 1 base for J; bases not matched to a gene: 1. The CDR3, as DNA: TGCAGCGTTGAAGGGACTAGCGGGGGATCCTACAATGAGCAGTTCTTC. The encoded protein is CSVEGTSGGSYNEQFF.

The chain employs TRBV7-2 and TRBJ1-2; D may be TRBD1 (6 bases). Germline CDR1 reads SGHTA; CDR2 reads FQGNSA. Deletions cut 5 bases from V and 5 bases from J, with 21 bases between. CDR3 size: 16 residues. For the CDR3, the DNA is TGTGCCAGCAGCACCGGGGGCCTCTCATTCCAGTATGGCTACACCTTC. It is translated as CASSTGGLSFQYGYTF.